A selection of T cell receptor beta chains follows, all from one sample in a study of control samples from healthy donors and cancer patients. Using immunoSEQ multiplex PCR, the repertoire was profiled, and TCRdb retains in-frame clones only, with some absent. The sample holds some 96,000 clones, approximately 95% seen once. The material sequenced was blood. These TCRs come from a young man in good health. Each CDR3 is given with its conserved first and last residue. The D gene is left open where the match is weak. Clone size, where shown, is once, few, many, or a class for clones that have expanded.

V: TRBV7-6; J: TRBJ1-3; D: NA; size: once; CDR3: CASSLGAGEAGNTIYF; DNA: TGTGCCAGCAGCCTAGGGGCAGGAGAGGCTGGAAACACCATATATTTT
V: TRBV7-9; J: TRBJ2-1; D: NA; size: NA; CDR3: CASSHTGYNEQFF; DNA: TGTGCCAGCAGCCACACAGGGTACAATGAGCAGTTCTTC
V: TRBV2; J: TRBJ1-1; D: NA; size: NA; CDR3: CASSAGRNTEAFF; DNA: TGTGCCAGCAGTGCGGGACGGAACACTGAAGCTTTCTTT
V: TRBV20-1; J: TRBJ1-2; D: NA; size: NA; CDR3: CSASEAPLYGYTF; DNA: TGCAGTGCTAGTGAGGCTCCCCTCTATGGCTACACCTTC
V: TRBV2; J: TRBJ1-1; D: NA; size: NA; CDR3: CASMDPGRAFF; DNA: TGTGCCAGCATGGATCCCGGGCGGGCTTTCTTT
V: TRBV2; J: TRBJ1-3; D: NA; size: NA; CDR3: CASRRQQSGNTIYF; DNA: TGTGCCAGCAGACGACAGCAGTCTGGAAACACCATATATTTT
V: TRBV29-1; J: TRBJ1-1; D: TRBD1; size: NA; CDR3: CSVEGTGRRPNTEAFF; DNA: TGCAGCGTTGAAGGGACAGGGAGACGCCCGAACACTGAAGCTTTCTTT
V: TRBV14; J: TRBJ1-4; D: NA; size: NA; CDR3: CASSQDLRLDPAGDEKLFF; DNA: TGTGCCAGCAGCCAAGACCTTAGACTAGACCCCGCGGGCGATGAAAAACTGTTTTTT
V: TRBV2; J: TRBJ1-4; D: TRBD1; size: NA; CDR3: CASSELWDRMGGNEKLFF; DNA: TGTGCCAGCAGTGAACTATGGGACAGGATGGGCGGTAATGAAAAACTGTTTTTT
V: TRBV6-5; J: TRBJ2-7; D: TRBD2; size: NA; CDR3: CASSYRSSGTYEQYF; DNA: TGTGCCAGCAGTTACCGTTCTAGCGGGACCTACGAGCAGTACTTC
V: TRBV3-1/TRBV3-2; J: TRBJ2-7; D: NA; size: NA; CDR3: CASSQWDTHEQYF; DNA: TGTGCCAGCAGCCAATGGGACACCCACGAGCAGTACTTC
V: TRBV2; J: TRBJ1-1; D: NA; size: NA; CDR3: CASSEYGVTNTEAFF; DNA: TGTGCCAGCAGTGAATATGGGGTCACGAACACTGAAGCTTTCTTT
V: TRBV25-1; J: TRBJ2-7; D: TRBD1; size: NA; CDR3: CASSDKTGWSYEQYF; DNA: TGTGCCAGCAGTGATAAGACAGGGTGGAGCTACGAGCAGTACTTC
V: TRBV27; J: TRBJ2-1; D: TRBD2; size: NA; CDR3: CASTGGTSSYNEQFF; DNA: TGTGCCAGCACCGGCGGGACTAGCTCCTACAATGAGCAGTTCTTC
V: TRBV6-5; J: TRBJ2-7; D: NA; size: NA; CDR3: CASSPHMPSYEQYF; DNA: TGTGCCAGCAGTCCCCATATGCCCTCCTACGAGCAGTACTTC
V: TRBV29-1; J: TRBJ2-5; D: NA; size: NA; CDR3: CSVQVVGAQETQYF; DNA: TGCAGCGTCCAGGTAGTTGGGGCACAAGAGACCCAGTACTTC
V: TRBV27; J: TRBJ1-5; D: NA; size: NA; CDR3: CASSWAGNQPQHF; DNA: TGTGCCAGCAGTTGGGCAGGCAATCAGCCCCAGCATTTT
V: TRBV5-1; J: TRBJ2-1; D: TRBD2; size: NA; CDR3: CASSYTGTTLDEQFF; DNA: TGCGCCAGCAGCTATACCGGGACTACCCTCGATGAGCAGTTCTTC
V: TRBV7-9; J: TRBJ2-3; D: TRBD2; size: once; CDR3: CASSLWSVAGGTDTQYF; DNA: TGTGCCAGCAGCTTATGGAGTGTAGCGGGGGGCACAGATACGCAGTATTTT
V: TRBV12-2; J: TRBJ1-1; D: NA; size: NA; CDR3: CASRPAGHRGMNTEAFF; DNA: TGTGCAAGTCGCCCGGCGGGACACCGCGGCATGAACACTGAAGCTTTCTTT
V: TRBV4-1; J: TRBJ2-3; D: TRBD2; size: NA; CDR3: CASSQDRSGADTQYF; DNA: TGCGCCAGCAGCCAAGATAGGAGCGGGGCAGATACGCAGTATTTT
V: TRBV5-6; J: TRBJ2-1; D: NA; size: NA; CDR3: CASTYSGYNEQFF; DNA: TGTGCCAGCACCTATAGCGGCTACAATGAGCAGTTCTTC
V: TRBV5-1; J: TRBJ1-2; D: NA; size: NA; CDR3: CASSSRGIYGYTF; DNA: TGCGCCAGCAGCTCTAGGGGTATCTATGGCTACACCTTC
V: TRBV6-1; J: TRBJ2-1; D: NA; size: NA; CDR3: CASSGIHRTSYNEQFF; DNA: TGTGCCAGCAGTGGGATCCACCGAACCTCCTACAATGAGCAGTTCTTC
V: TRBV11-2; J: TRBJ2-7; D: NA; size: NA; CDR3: CASSPEGGRDFYEQYF; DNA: TGTGCCAGCAGCCCCGAGGGGGGCAGGGACTTCTACGAGCAGTACTTC
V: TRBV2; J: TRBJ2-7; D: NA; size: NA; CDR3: CASIGSSYEQYF; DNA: TGTGCCAGCATTGGGAGTTCCTACGAGCAGTACTTC
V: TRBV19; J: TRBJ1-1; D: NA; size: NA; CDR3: CASSIPQGRVEAFF; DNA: TGTGCCAGTAGTATTCCGCAGGGAAGGGTTGAAGCTTTCTTT
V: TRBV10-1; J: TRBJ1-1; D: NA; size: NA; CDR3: CASSDQLGSQNTEAFF; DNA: TGCGCCAGCAGTGACCAGTTGGGCAGTCAGAACACTGAAGCTTTCTTT
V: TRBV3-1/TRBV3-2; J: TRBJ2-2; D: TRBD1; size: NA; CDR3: CASSQLQARDRENTGELFF; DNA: TGTGCCAGCAGCCAACTACAAGCCCGGGACAGGGAGAACACCGGGGAGCTGTTTTTT
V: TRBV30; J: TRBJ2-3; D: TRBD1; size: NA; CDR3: CAWSRQGARDTQYF; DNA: TGTGCCTGGAGTAGGCAGGGGGCTCGAGATACGCAGTATTTT
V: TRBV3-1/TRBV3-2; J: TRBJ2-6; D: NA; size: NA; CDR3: CASSQEHGTGANVLTF; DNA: TGTGCCAGCAGCCAAGAACACGGGACTGGGGCCAACGTCCTGACTTTC
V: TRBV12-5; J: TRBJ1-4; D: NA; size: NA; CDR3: CASGLAPELNEKLFF; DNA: TGTGCTAGTGGTCTAGCTCCGGAACTTAATGAAAAACTGTTTTTT
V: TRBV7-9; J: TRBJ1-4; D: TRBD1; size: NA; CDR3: CASSLSTGGESNEKLFF; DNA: TGTGCCAGCAGCTTATCCACAGGGGGAGAATCTAATGAAAAACTGTTTTTT
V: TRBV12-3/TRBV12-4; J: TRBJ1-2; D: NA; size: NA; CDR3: CASSFGRNYGYTF; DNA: TGTGCCAGCAGTTTCGGCCGGAACTATGGCTACACCTTC
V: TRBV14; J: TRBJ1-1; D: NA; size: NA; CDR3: CASSIRTDHTEAFF; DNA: TGTGCCAGCAGCATCAGGACAGACCACACTGAAGCTTTCTTT
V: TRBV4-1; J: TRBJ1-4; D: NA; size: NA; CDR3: CASSQQMARVNEKLFF; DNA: TGCGCCAGCAGCCAACAAATGGCCAGAGTCAATGAAAAACTGTTTTTT
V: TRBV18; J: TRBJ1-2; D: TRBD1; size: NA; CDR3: CASSPFRDRGVYGYTF; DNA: TGTGCCAGCTCACCATTCCGGGACAGGGGGGTCTATGGCTACACCTTC
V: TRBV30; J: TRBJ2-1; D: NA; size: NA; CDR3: CAWSVDFRGQFF; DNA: TGTGCCTGGAGTGTCGACTTCCGTGGGCAGTTCTTC
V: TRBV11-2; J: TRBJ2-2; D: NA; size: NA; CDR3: CASSLGAGTGELFF; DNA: TGTGCCAGCAGCTTGGGGGCAGGCACCGGGGAGCTGTTTTTT
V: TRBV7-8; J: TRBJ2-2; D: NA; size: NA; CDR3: CASSLARDTGELFF; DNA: TGTGCCAGCAGCTTAGCCCGAGACACCGGGGAGCTGTTTTTT
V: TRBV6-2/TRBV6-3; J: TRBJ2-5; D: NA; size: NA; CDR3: CASSFLTGRGKQTQYF; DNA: TGTGCCAGCAGTTTTCTAACTGGTAGGGGGAAGCAGACCCAGTACTTC